The 31 T cell receptor beta chains below come from one sample, sequenced in a study of OX40 agonist ivuxolimab in advanced cancers. Only in-frame clones appear in the TCRdb table, and some are missing; sequencing was by immunoSEQ multiplex PCR. The sample shows approximately 76,000 clones, 70% to 90% of them seen only once. This specimen was CD4+ or CD8+ T cells sorted from blood, taken in a trial of the OX40 agonist ivuxolimab. The source of these receptors is an adult with an advanced solid tumor such as melanoma, head and neck, liver or kidney cancer.

The rearrangement uses TRBV27 and TRBJ1-2; no reliable D call. Germline V gives CDR1 MNHEY, CDR2 SMNVEV (reference sequence). This CDR3 contains 13 residues. V dropped 2 bases and J dropped 6 bases, with 10 bases sitting between them. CDR3 in amino acids: CASSLGYGNGYTF. The CDR3, as DNA: TGTGCCAGCAGTTTAGGGTACGGGAATGGCTACACCTTC.

This chain joins TRBV12-5 and TRBJ2-5; perhaps TRBD1 as D (7 bases). Germline CDR1 reads LGHNT; CDR2 reads FRNRAP. V was clipped by 1 base and J by 5 bases, with 11 bases between them. The length of the CDR3 is 14 residues. CDR3 sequence: CASGLARGRETQYF. In DNA form, the CDR3 reads TGTGCTAGTGGTTTGGCCAGGGGGAGGGAGACCCAGTACTTC.

The CDR3 reads CASSLGQGSLYEQYF. As DNA, the CDR3 is TGTGCCAGCAGCTTGGGACAGGGCTCCCTCTACGAGCAGTACTTC. This rearrangement joins TRBV5-4 to TRBJ2-7; TRBD1 aligns across 7 bases. The germline V gene encodes CDR1 SGHNT and CDR2 YYREEE (reference sequence). Germline trimming cut 0 bases from V and 3 bases from J; bases unmatched to any gene: 6. The CDR3 is 15 residues long.

The chain couples TRBV29-1 to TRBJ1-2; D is uncertain. The CDR3 sequence is 13 residues long. Trimming removed 5 bases from V and 2 bases from J, with 12 bases in between. Per the germline V gene, CDR1 is SQVTM and CDR2 is ANQGSEA. The CDR3 DNA follows: TGCAGCGTTCCAGGTATAGAGAACTATGGCTACACCTTC. Encoded protein: CSVPGIENYGYTF.

The rearrangement uses TRBV19 and TRBJ2-3; 7 bases map to TRBD2. CDR3 size: 15 residues. Unmatched junction bases numbered 9, after V lost 3 bases and J lost 6 bases. Germline CDR1 and CDR2: LNHDA and SQIVND (reference sequence). The CDR3 nucleotides read TGTGCCAGTAGTATGCGTTTAGGACTAGTTGATACGCAGTATTTT. Translation: CASSMRLGLVDTQYF.

V and J are TRBV6-4 and TRBJ1-1; 10 bases match TRBD1. The CDR3 spans 15 residues. Per the germline V gene, CDR1 is MRHNA and CDR2 is SNTAGT. Trimming at V came to 6 bases and at J to 1 base, leaving 5 bases not matched to a gene. CDR3 DNA: TGTGCCAGCAGGGCCCGGACAGGGGGGAACACTGAAGCTTTCTTT. Amino acids: CASRARTGGNTEAFF.

The V call is TRBV6-1, the J call TRBJ1-5; TRBD1 matches 8 bases. Germline CDR1 is MNHNS and CDR2 is SASEGT. The CDR3 covers 14 residues. The J segment lost 6 bases and the V segment lost 3 bases, leaving 4 bases of the junction unmatched. CDR3 in DNA: TGTGCCAGCAGTGACAGGGGGCGCGGTCAGCCCCAGCATTTT. Translating gives CASSDRGRGQPQHF.

The rearrangement uses TRBV11-2 and TRBJ2-2; the D gene is possibly TRBD2 (7 bases). Trimming cost V 4 bases and J 8 bases, with 17 bases left between them. Germline V gene data show CDR1 as SGHAT and CDR2 as FQNNGV. The CDR3 is 15 amino acids. CDR3 sequence reads: CASSWRSGGAGELFF. The CDR3 coding sequence is TGTGCCAGCAGCTGGCGCAGTGGGGGGGCAGGGGAGCTGTTTTTT.

This chain joins TRBV5-5 and TRBJ1-1; D remains unclear. The germline CDR1 and CDR2 sequences are SGHKS and YYEKEE (reference sequence). CDR3 size: 15 residues. V lost 4 bases to trimming and J lost 2 bases, with 15 bases between them. CDR3 amino acids: CASSAAGYGNTEAFF. The CDR3 nucleotides are TGTGCCAGCAGCGCCGCGGGGTACGGTAACACTGAAGCTTTCTTT.

The chain recombines TRBV7-2 with TRBJ2-1, with D maybe TRBD2 (6 bases). Trimming shortened V by 5 bases and J by 4 bases, and 21 bases separated the two germline ends. This CDR3 region has 17 residues. From germline, CDR1 is SGHTA and CDR2 FQGNSA. CDR3 nucleotide sequence: TGTGCCAGCAGCAGGGGTCTGGGGGGAGGTGAGTACAATGAGCAGTTCTTC. It specifies CASSRGLGGGEYNEQFF.

The DNA of the CDR3 is TGTGCCACCGGCTTCGACGACAGGATATATGGCTACACCTTC. This sequence encodes CATGFDDRIYGYTF. This sequence joins TRBV11-2 and TRBJ1-2, with D maybe TRBD1 (6 bases). Trimming took off 10 bases at V and 5 bases at J, with 20 bases between the two ends. In germline, CDR1 is SGHAT, CDR2 FQNNGV. The CDR3 is made up of 14 amino acids.

This rearrangement joins TRBV6-5 to TRBJ2-7; D ambiguous. In germline, CDR1 is MNHEY, CDR2 SVGAGI. Trimming took 6 bases from V and 0 from J, leaving 12 bases between them. This CDR3 contains 14 residues. CDR3 region: CASSYGRRSYEQYF. CDR3 DNA sequence: TGTGCCAGCAGCTACGGACGTCGCTCCTACGAGCAGTACTTC.

The chain has TRBV19 and TRBJ1-2; possible D gene TRBD1, 6 bases. The CDR3 is 13 residues long. V shed 3 bases and J shed 7 bases, with 12 bases lying between them. The germline gives CDR1 LNHDA, CDR2 SQIVND (reference sequence). DNA of the CDR3: TGTGCCAGTAGTATGACGGGGGCTGGTGGCTACACCTTC. Translation: CASSMTGAGGYTF.

V and J are TRBV7-2 and TRBJ1-5; 7 bases map to TRBD1. Trimming cost V 2 bases and J 5 bases; bases outside gene matches: 9. The CDR3 sequence is 16 residues long. The germline CDR1 and CDR2 sequences are SGHTA and FQGNSA. DNA of the CDR3: TGTGCCAGCAGCTTAAACCCCCCACAGGGGTATCAGCCCCAGCATTTT. Its protein is CASSLNPPQGYQPQHF.

CDR3 residues: CASLRDSNTEAFF. The CDR3 DNA follows: TGTGCCAGCCTTCGGGACTCAAACACTGAAGCTTTCTTT. The V call is TRBV2, the J call TRBJ1-1; possible D gene TRBD1, 5 bases. V was trimmed by 8 bases and J by 2 bases, leaving 12 bases between them. There are 13 residues in the CDR3. The germline V gene encodes CDR1 SNHLY and CDR2 FYNNEI.

This chain uses TRBV9 with TRBJ2-3; D is possibly TRBD1 or TRBD2 (5 bases each). The CDR3 loop spans 13 amino acids. From germline, CDR1 is SGDLS and CDR2 YYNGEE. V was cut by 0 bases and J by 7 bases, with 9 bases left in between. The CDR3 DNA sequence: TGTGCCAGCAGCGTAGAGGGGAGCCATACGCAGTATTTT. The encoded protein is CASSVEGSHTQYF.

The gene calls are TRBV6-5 and TRBJ1-2, with 7 positions matching TRBD1. The germline V gene encodes CDR1 MNHEY and CDR2 SVGAGI. This CDR3 contains 15 residues. With 3 bases clipped from V and 8 bases from J, the junction kept 12 bases outside the gene matches. The CDR3 nucleotides are TGTGCCAGCAGTTATTCCCGACAGGGAGAGAGGGGCTACACCTTC. Amino acid sequence: CASSYSRQGERGYTF.

The chain is built from TRBV11-2 and TRBJ2-3; D not certain. Looked up from germline, CDR1 is SGHAT and CDR2 is FQNNGV. This CDR3 has 12 residues. V was pared by 7 bases and J by 6 bases, with 11 bases between. For the CDR3, the DNA is TGTGCCAGCATTACCCCGCACGATACGCAGTATTTT. It translates to CASITPHDTQYF.

V is TRBV10-3 and J is TRBJ1-2; D gene unclear. V dropped 4 bases and J dropped 2 bases, with 11 bases sitting between them. Germline V gives CDR1 ENHRY, CDR2 SYGVKD. This CDR3 spans 14 amino acids. CDR3: CAISGPEGNYGYTF. CDR3 nucleotides: TGTGCCATCAGTGGTCCCGAGGGAAACTATGGCTACACCTTC.

This chain joins TRBV10-3 and TRBJ2-3, with a tentative D call TRBD2 (5 bases). The CDR3 sequence is 15 residues long. Germline CDR1 reads ENHRY; CDR2 reads SYGVKD. Trimming cost V 4 bases and J 4 bases, with 15 bases left between them. The CDR3, as DNA: TGTGCCATCAGTGGGACCGTTGGGAGCGCAGATACGCAGTATTTT. It specifies CAISGTVGSADTQYF.

V usage is TRBV7-2 and J usage is TRBJ2-7; perhaps TRBD2 as D (5 bases). Germline-derived CDR1 and CDR2 are SGHTA and FQGNSA. Trimming left V 2 bases short and J 3 bases short, with 8 bases between. CDR3 length equals 13 residues. The CDR3 reads CASSLLEGYEQYF. The CDR3 DNA is TGTGCCAGCAGCTTACTCGAGGGCTACGAGCAGTACTTC.

The V gene is TRBV6-5, the J gene TRBJ1-2; TRBD1 is a possible D gene (6 bases). Trimming removed 0 bases at V and 4 bases at J, with 9 bases between. CDR1 and CDR2 (germline): MNHEY, SVGAGI. The CDR3 runs to 14 residues. DNA of the CDR3: TGTGCCAGCAGTTACTCGAGGGGGGCCTATGGCTACACCTTC. Protein product: CASSYSRGAYGYTF.

The V gene is TRBV19, the J gene TRBJ1-5, with D possibly TRBD1 on 6 matching bases. Deletions cut 7 bases from V and 1 base from J, with 14 bases between. There are 15 residues in the CDR3. CDR1 and CDR2 from the germline V gene are LNHDA and SQIVND (reference sequence). CDR3 DNA sequence: TGTGCCAGTATGGAGAGGGGGGGGAGCAATCAGCCCCAGCATTTT. This gives the protein CASMERGGSNQPQHF.

The gene calls are TRBV19 and TRBJ1-2, with D perhaps matching TRBD1 (5 bases). Per germline, CDR1 LNHDA and CDR2 SQIVND (reference sequence). V was pared by 3 bases and J by 8 bases, with 10 bases between. The CDR3 is 12 residues long. The CDR3 DNA reads as TGTGCCAGTAGTATCCAGGGTAGCGGCTACACCTTC. Translating it yields CASSIQGSGYTF.

The gene calls are TRBV2 and TRBJ1-2, with D perhaps matching TRBD1 (6 bases). The CDR3 contains 13 residues. Trimming removed 5 bases from V and 1 base from J, with 8 bases in between. CDR1 is SNHLY and CDR2 is FYNNEI in the germline V gene. The CDR3 bases are TGTGCCAGCAGTCCGGACAGTAACTATGGCTACACCTTC. Its protein product is CASSPDSNYGYTF.

The genes are TRBV18 and TRBJ2-7; 9 bases are a match to TRBD2. The V and J ends lost 6 bases and 5 bases, in that order; junction bases with no gene match: 11. CDR1 and CDR2 from the germline V gene are KGHSH and LQKENI. The CDR3 loop spans 15 amino acids. The CDR3 reads CASSFPTGLANEQYF. The CDR3 nucleotides read TGTGCCAGCTCGTTCCCGACGGGACTAGCCAACGAGCAGTACTTC.

Here the CDR3 DNA reads TGCAGCGTTACGGACGGGGGAGCAAGCTCCTACGAGCAGTACTTC. Encoded protein: CSVTDGGASSYEQYF. The gene calls are TRBV29-1 and TRBJ2-7; maybe TRBD2 (6 bases). Germline loops: CDR1 SQVTM, CDR2 ANQGSEA. CDR3 length: 15 residues. V dropped 5 bases and J dropped 0 bases, with 17 bases sitting between them.

The chain joins TRBV5-1 to TRBJ2-5, with 11 bases that match TRBD1. V lost 2 bases, J lost 3 bases, and 9 bases stayed unmatched. CDR1 and CDR2 (germline): SGHRS, YFSETQ. The CDR3 contains 17 residues. The DNA for the CDR3 is TGCGCCAGCAGCTTTACCCCCGGGACAGGGGGTAAAGAGACCCAGTACTTC. Its protein is CASSFTPGTGGKETQYF. Full variable domain (missing parts from reference TRBV5-1 and TRBJ2-5): KAGVTQTPRYLIKTRGQQVTLSCSPISGHRSVSWYQQTPGQGLQFLFEYFSETQRNKGNFPGRFSGRQFSNSRSEMNVSTLELGDSALYLCASSFTPGTGGKETQYFGPGTRLLVL.

This clone was recorded a few times. J is TRBJ2-3 and V is TRBV13; D not certain. V shed 3 bases and J shed 1 base, with 8 bases lying between them. The germline V gene encodes CDR1 PRHDT and CDR2 FYEKMQ (reference sequence). The CDR3 runs to 14 residues. DNA of the CDR3: TGTGCCAGCAGCTTGGGGAAGGGCACAGATACGCAGTATTTT. Its translation: CASSLGKGTDTQYF. Using reference TRBV13 and TRBJ2-3 for the parts outside the CDR3, the full variable domain is AAGVIQSPRHLIKEKRETATLKCYPIPRHDTVYWYQQGPGQDPQFLISFYEKMQSDKGSIPDRFSAQQFSDYHSELNMSSLELGDSALYFCASSLGKGTDTQYFGPGTRLTVL.

The genes are TRBV7-9 and TRBJ2-1, with no clear D. Germline CDR1 SEHNR, CDR2 FQNEAQ (reference sequence). Between the trimmed V and J ends, which lost 5 bases and 0 bases, there was a span of 8 bases. The CDR3 has 14 residues. The CDR3 is CASSPDNSYNEQFF. The CDR3 coding sequence is TGTGCCAGCAGCCCAGACAACTCCTACAATGAGCAGTTCTTC.

The CDR3 loop reads CASSPPRNEQYF. As DNA, the CDR3 is TGTGCCAGCAGCCCCCCCCGCAACGAGCAGTACTTC. V usage is TRBV7-3 and J usage is TRBJ2-7, with D hard to call. The germline CDR1 and CDR2 sequences are SGHTA and FQGTGA. CDR3 length: 12 residues. Trimming pared 5 bases from V and 5 bases from J, leaving 10 bases between. Full variable domain (outside the CDR3, taken from reference TRBV7-3 and TRBJ2-7): GAGVSQTPSNKVTEKGKYVELRCDPISGHTALYWYRQSLGQGPEFLIYFQGTGAADDSGLPNDRFFAVRPEGSVSTLKIQRTERGDSAVYLCASSPPRNEQYFGPGTRLTVT.